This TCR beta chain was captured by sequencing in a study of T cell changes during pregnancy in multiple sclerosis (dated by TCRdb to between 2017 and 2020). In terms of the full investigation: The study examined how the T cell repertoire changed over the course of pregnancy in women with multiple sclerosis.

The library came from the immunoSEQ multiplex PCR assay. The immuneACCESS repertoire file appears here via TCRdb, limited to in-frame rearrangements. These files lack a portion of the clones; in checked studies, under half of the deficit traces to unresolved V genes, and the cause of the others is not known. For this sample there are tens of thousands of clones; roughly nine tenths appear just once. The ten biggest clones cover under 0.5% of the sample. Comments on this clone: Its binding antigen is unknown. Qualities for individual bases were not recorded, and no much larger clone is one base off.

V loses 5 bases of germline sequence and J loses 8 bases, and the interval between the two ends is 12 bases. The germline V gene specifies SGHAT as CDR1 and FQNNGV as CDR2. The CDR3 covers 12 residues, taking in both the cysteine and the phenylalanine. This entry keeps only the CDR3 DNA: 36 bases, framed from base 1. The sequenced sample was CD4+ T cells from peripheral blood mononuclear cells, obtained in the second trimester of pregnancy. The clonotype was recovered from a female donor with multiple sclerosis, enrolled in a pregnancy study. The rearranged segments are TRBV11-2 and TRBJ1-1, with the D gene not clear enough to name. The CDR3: CASSPPGREAFF. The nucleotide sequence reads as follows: TGTGCCAGCAGCCCCCCCGGGAGGGAAGCTTTCTTT. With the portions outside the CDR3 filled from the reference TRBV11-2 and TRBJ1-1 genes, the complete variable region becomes EAGVAQSPRYKIIEKRQSVAFWCNPISGHATLYWYQQILGQGPKLLIQFQNNGVVDDSQLPKDRFSAERLKGVDSTLKIQPAKLEDSAVYLCASSPPGREAFFGQGTRLTVV.